This is a list of T cell receptor beta chains from one sample in a study of beta chain features in type 1 diabetes. TCRdb's table, derived via immunoSEQ multiplex PCR, lists solely in-frame clones and lacks some. The data show around 130,000 clones, approximately 16% seen once. Sequencing was carried out using central memory CD4+ T cells from blood. The origin of the receptors is a man younger than 45 with type 1 diabetes. CDR3s include the opening cysteine and the closing phenylalanine or tryptophan. The order of the fields is J gene, clone size, D gene, V gene, CDR3 DNA, CDR3 protein. D genes are given only for firm matches. For some rows the clone size is stated as once, few or many, or as a class when expanded; others skip it.

TRBJ2-5	few	NA	TRBV27	TGTGCCAGCACCGGGGTGGGGCTAGCACAAGAGACCCAGTACTTC	CASTGVGLAQETQYF
TRBJ1-4	NA	NA	TRBV30	TGTGCCTGGAGTGTACTTAGGGACACTAATGAAAAACTGTTTTTT	CAWSVLRDTNEKLFF
TRBJ1-6	NA	NA	TRBV30	TGTGCCTGGAAAGGGGATCCGGGGTATAATTCACCCCTCCACTTT	CAWKGDPGYNSPLHF
TRBJ2-5	NA	NA	TRBV15	TGTGCCACCAGCAGAGGCCCACCAGGTACCGGGGAGACCCAGTACTTC	CATSRGPPGTGETQYF
TRBJ2-1	few	NA	TRBV10-3	TGTGCCATCAGTCCCGGACTACCCTACAATGAGCAGTTCTTC	CAISPGLPYNEQFF
TRBJ2-7	NA	NA	TRBV5-6	TGTGCCAGCAGCTTTTATCTGGCGGCCTACGAGCAGTACTTC	CASSFYLAAYEQYF
TRBJ2-7	NA	NA	TRBV10-3	TGTGCCATCAGTGGATCCGGGACGTCCGAGCAGTACTTC	CAISGSGTSEQYF
TRBJ2-2	NA	TRBD2	TRBV4-1	TGCGCCAGCAGCCCCGGACTAGCGGGGGCCATACGGACCGGGGAGCTGTTTTTT	CASSPGLAGAIRTGELFF
TRBJ1-3	few	NA	TRBV7-9	TGTGCCAGCAGCCTCGGGGAAGGAAACACCATATATTTT	CASSLGEGNTIYF
TRBJ2-1	NA	NA	TRBV10-3	TGTGCCATCAGTGAGTCCTCGAATGAGCAGTTCTTC	CAISESSNEQFF
TRBJ2-7	few	TRBD1	TRBV11-2	TGTGCCAGCAGCCGAGACAGGGAGTACGAGCAGTACTTC	CASSRDREYEQYF
TRBJ1-5	NA	NA	TRBV2	TGTGCCAGCAGTGCACAGAGCAATCAGCCCCAGCATTTT	CASSAQSNQPQHF
TRBJ2-5	once	TRBD1	TRBV6-5	TGTGCCAGCAGTTCCCCGTCCGGGACAGGGCGGGAGACCCAGTACTTC	CASSSPSGTGRETQYF
TRBJ2-1	NA	NA	TRBV4-1	TGCGCCAGCAGCCTAAGTTACCTACGAAATGAGCAGTTCTTC	CASSLSYLRNEQFF
TRBJ2-1	NA	NA	TRBV7-9	TGCGCCAGCAGCCAAGAACTCCACTCCTACAATGAGCAGTTCTTC	CASSQELHSYNEQFF
TRBJ2-5	NA	NA	TRBV30	TGTGCCTGGAGTAGGGCGCCGGGTGAGACCCAGTACTTC	CAWSRAPGETQYF
TRBJ2-7	many	NA	TRBV30	TGTGCCTGGAGCCTGATCTCCTACGAGCAGTACTTC	CAWSLISYEQYF
TRBJ2-3	NA	NA	TRBV2	TGTGCCAGCAGTTATAGGACGGGCACAGATACGCAGTATTTT	CASSYRTGTDTQYF
TRBJ2-3	few	NA	TRBV27	TGTGCCAGCAGTTTAAACTTGGTGCAGTATTTT	CASSLNLVQYF
TRBJ2-7	many	NA	TRBV7-3	TGTGCCAGCAGCCCTGACGGGGTAGGCTACGAGCAGTACTTC	CASSPDGVGYEQYF
TRBJ2-7	NA	TRBD2	TRBV18	TGTGCCAGCTCACCTTCTAGCGGACCCTACGAGCAGTACTTC	CASSPSSGPYEQYF
TRBJ2-3	few	NA	TRBV18	TGTGCCAGCTCCCCTGGCGTTGGCGTCACAGATACGCAGTATTTT	CASSPGVGVTDTQYF
TRBJ2-7	NA	NA	TRBV7-2	TGTGCCAGCAGCCCGCACAAGGGGTACGAGCAGTACTTC	CASSPHKGYEQYF
TRBJ2-4	many	NA	TRBV7-9	TGTGCCAGCAGCATCATGGGGGAGATGGACATTCAGTACTTC	CASSIMGEMDIQYF
TRBJ2-1	NA	NA	TRBV5-4	TGTGCCAGCAGCCTGGCAGGGCTCGGGTATGAGCAGTTCTTC	CASSLAGLGYEQFF
TRBJ1-1	few	NA	TRBV7-2	TGTGCCAGCAGCCCCCCGGGGAACACTGAAGCTTTCTTT	CASSPPGNTEAFF
TRBJ1-2	NA	NA	TRBV28	TGTGCCAGCAGGCTAGGGACGGGATATGGCTACACCTTC	CASRLGTGYGYTF
TRBJ2-1	NA	TRBD2	TRBV5-4	TGTGCCAGCAGCTCAGCGGGGATTTTTAGCTCCTACAATGAGCAGTTCTTC	CASSSAGIFSSYNEQFF
TRBJ2-3	NA	NA	TRBV5-5	TGTGCCAGCAGTCCAGGGTCCGCAGATACGCAGTATTTT	CASSPGSADTQYF
TRBJ1-4	NA	NA	TRBV2	TGTGCCAGCAGTGAGAGTGGGAATGAAAAACTGTTTTTT	CASSESGNEKLFF
TRBJ1-6	few	NA	TRBV9	TGTGCCAGCAGCGTAGCTGTGGGTAATTCACCCCTCCACTTT	CASSVAVGNSPLHF
TRBJ1-2	NA	NA	TRBV9	TGTGCCAGCAGCGTAGCACAGGGTTACGGCTACACCTTC	CASSVAQGYGYTF
TRBJ1-6	few	TRBD1	TRBV7-9	TGTGCCAGCAGGCCGACAGGGGCAGGATCACCCCTCCACTTT	CASRPTGAGSPLHF
TRBJ2-7	NA	NA	TRBV27	TGTGCCAGCAGTCTTCAGCTACATCACGAGCAGTACTTC	CASSLQLHHEQYF
TRBJ2-3	NA	NA	TRBV5-1	TGCGCCAGCAGCTTGGGGGTCAGAAGCACAGATACGCAGTATTTT	CASSLGVRSTDTQYF
TRBJ2-2	few	NA	TRBV5-4	TGTGCCAGCAGCCTTTTGGCGAACACCGGGGAGCTGTTTTTT	CASSLLANTGELFF
TRBJ2-3	few	NA	TRBV5-1	TGCGCCAGCAGCTTCGCCGAGGGGGCAGATACGCAGTATTTT	CASSFAEGADTQYF
TRBJ2-2	NA	NA	TRBV7-9	TGTGCCCACGGAGGGGAGCTGTTTTTT	CAHGGELFF
TRBJ2-4	few	NA	TRBV27	TGTGCCAGCAGTTTACAGGGCGGGATTCAGTACTTC	CASSLQGGIQYF
TRBJ2-5	few	NA	TRBV19	TGTGCCAGTAGTATGACTTCCCAAGAGACCCAGTACTTC	CASSMTSQETQYF
TRBJ1-1	NA	NA	TRBV6-6	TGTGCCAGCAGACTTCCTGGTCCCACTGAAGCTTTCTTT	CASRLPGPTEAFF
TRBJ2-3	NA	NA	TRBV7-7	TGTGCTAGCAGCCTCGCAGAGGGTGATACGCAGTATTTT	CASSLAEGDTQYF
TRBJ1-3	few	NA	TRBV28	TGTGCCAGCAGTTTAAGGCAGGGGAAGGGAAACACCATATATTTT	CASSLRQGKGNTIYF
TRBJ2-2	few	TRBD2	TRBV7-9	TGTGCCAGCAGCCGGGGGGGATTTCCGAACACCGGGGAGCTGTTTTTT	CASSRGGFPNTGELFF
TRBJ1-2	NA	NA	TRBV7-2	TGTGCCAGCAGTCCTTACGGCCAGGCAGGGTACTATGGCTACACCTTC	CASSPYGQAGYYGYTF
TRBJ2-7	NA	NA	TRBV6-1	TGTGCCAGCAGGGGGACTCGCCATTCCTACGAGCAGTACTTC	CASRGTRHSYEQYF
TRBJ1-6	few	NA	TRBV2	TGTGCCAGCAGTCTCACAGGGTGGGATTCACCCCTCCACTTT	CASSLTGWDSPLHF
TRBJ2-3	many	NA	TRBV9	TGTGCCAGCAGCCCCAGAGGAGGAAACACAGATACGCAGTATTTT	CASSPRGGNTDTQYF
TRBJ1-2	many	NA	TRBV7-2	TGTGCCAGCAGCTTAGAGGGCGCAGGACCCCGTGGCTACACCTTC	CASSLEGAGPRGYTF
TRBJ2-1	NA	TRBD2	TRBV18	TGTGCCAGCTCACCTCGGACTAGCGGGGACTCCTACAATGAGCAGTTCTTC	CASSPRTSGDSYNEQFF
TRBJ2-1	few	TRBD1	TRBV29-1	TGCAGCGTTGAAGGGGGACAGGGGACCCACAATGAGCAGTTCTTC	CSVEGGQGTHNEQFF
TRBJ2-5	NA	NA	TRBV9	TGTGCCAGCAGCGTATCGGCCACACCCGGTGAGACCCAGTACTTC	CASSVSATPGETQYF
TRBJ2-1	few	NA	TRBV7-9	TGTGCCAGCAGCTTTTCCCTAGCGAGCTACAATGAGCAGTTCTTC	CASSFSLASYNEQFF
TRBJ2-2	many	NA	TRBV7-3	TGTGCCAGCAGCTTAACAGGCACTAACACCGGGGAGCTGTTTTTT	CASSLTGTNTGELFF
TRBJ1-1	few	NA	TRBV6-5	TGTGCCAGCAGTTACTCGACCAGGGGGAACACTGAAGCTTTCTTT	CASSYSTRGNTEAFF
TRBJ2-3	NA	NA	TRBV6-1	TGTGCCAGCAGAGCACAGGGAAATCCAGATACGCAGTATTTT	CASRAQGNPDTQYF
TRBJ1-2	few	NA	TRBV4-3	TGCGCCAGCAGCCAAGATCAGGGGAACTATGGCTACACCTTC	CASSQDQGNYGYTF